This TCR beta chain is drawn from a study of response to subunit inactivated influenza vaccine. J lost 4 bases, V lost 5 bases, and 11 bases had no gene match. This CDR3 has 17 amino acids. From germline, CDR1 is SGHVS and CDR2 FNYEAQ. This clonotype was observed a handful of times. One entry per CDR3 protein, called by TCRdb with MiXCR from the RT-PCR reads. This sample has around 520,000 distinct CDR3 sequences, with roughly 12% found just once. This specimen consisted of PBMCs from blood, obtained on the day of vaccination. The rearrangement links TRBV7-6 to TRBJ1-3; 10 nucleotides agree with TRBD1. This clonotype originated in a man aged 50 or older who received an inactivated influenza vaccine. Here the CDR3 DNA reads TGTGCCAGCAGCCCGTGGGACAGGGGAATTAGAGGAAACACCATATATTTT. It specifies CASSPWDRGIRGNTIYF.